This T cell receptor beta chain originates from a study of identical twins. Findings of the study overall: Where beta out-of-frame sequences were concerned, excess twin sharing was weaker.

Per the germline V gene, CDR1 is ENHRY and CDR2 is SYGVKD. The CDR3 is made up of 14 amino acids. Losses at the gene ends were 4 bases for V and 3 bases for J; bases not matched to a gene: 1. One entry per CDR3 protein, called by TCRdb with MiXCR from the 5' RACE reads. The sample contains 450,000 or so distinct CDR3 sequences, over 12% of which appear only once. Points on this clonotype: Its specificity is not known.

This sample also appeared in a second study, on yellow fever vaccine responses in identical twins.

The chain carries TRBV10-3 and TRBJ2-1; TRBD2 aligns across 9 bases. The origin of this receptor is a woman between 18 and 29 years old in good health. Sample: CD4+ T cells sorted from blood. The CDR3 coding sequence is TGTGCCATCAGTGCAGCGGGGGGCTACAATGAGCAGTTCTTC. Its protein product is CAISAAGGYNEQFF.